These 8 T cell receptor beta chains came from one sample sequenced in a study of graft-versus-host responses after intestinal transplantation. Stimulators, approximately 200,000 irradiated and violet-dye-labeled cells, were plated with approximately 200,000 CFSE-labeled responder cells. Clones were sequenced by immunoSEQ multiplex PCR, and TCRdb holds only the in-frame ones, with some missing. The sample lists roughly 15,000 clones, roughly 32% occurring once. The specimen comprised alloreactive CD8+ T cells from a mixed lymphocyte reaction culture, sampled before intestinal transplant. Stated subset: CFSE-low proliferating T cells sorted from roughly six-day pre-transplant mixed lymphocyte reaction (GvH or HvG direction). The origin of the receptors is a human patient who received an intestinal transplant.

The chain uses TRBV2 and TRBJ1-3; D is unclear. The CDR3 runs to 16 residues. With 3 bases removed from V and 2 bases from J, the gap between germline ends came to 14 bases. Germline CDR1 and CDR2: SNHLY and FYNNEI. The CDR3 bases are TGTGCCAGCAGTGAGTTCCTAGGAGAGACTGGAAACACCATATATTTT. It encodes CASSEFLGETGNTIYF.

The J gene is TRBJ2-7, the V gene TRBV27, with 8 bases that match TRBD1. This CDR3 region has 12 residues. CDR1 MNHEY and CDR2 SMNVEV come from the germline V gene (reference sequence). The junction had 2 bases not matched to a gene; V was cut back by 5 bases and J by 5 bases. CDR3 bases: TGTGCCAGCAGTCCACAGGGGGACGAGCAGTACTTC. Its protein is CASSPQGDEQYF.

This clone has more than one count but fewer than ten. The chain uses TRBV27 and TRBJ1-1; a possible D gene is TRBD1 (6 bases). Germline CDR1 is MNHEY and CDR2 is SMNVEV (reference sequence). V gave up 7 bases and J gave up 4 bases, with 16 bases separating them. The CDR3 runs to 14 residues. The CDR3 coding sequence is TGTGCCAGCACCTTTATTGGGGGGGCCACTGAAGCTTTCTTT. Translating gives CASTFIGGATEAFF.

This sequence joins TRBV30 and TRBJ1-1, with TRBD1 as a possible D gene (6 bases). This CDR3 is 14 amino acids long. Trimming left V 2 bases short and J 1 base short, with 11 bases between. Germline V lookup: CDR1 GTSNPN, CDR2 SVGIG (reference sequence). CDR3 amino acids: CAWSPSDRNTEAFF. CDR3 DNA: TGTGCCTGGAGTCCTTCGGACAGGAACACTGAAGCTTTCTTT.

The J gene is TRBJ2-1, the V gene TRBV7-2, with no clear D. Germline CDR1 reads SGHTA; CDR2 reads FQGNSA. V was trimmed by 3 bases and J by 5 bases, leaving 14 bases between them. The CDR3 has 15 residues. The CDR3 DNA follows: TGTGCCAGCAGCTTCGGCGTTTACCAGAACAATGAGCAGTTCTTC. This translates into CASSFGVYQNNEQFF.

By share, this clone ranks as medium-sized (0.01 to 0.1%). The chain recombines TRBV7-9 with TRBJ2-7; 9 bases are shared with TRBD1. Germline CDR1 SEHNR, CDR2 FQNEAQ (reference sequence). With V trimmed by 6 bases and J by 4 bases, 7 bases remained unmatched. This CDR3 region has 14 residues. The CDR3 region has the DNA TGTGCCAGCAGTCCGGGACAGGGCCTGTACGAGCAGTACTTC. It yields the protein CASSPGQGLYEQYF.

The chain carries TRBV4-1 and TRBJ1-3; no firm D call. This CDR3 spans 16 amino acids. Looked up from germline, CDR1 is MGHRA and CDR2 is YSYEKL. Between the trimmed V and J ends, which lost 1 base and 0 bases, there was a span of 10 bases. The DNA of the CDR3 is TGCGCCAGCAGCCAAGTTAGCCCAGGCTCTGGAAACACCATATATTTT. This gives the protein CASSQVSPGSGNTIYF.

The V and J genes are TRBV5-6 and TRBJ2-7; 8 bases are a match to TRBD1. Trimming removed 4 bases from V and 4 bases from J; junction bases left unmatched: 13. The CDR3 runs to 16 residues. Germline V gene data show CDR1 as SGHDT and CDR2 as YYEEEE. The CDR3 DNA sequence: TGTGCCAGCAGCAGCCGACCCTACAGGGGGACGTACGAGCAGTACTTC. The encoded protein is CASSSRPYRGTYEQYF.